This is a list of T cell receptor beta chains from one sample in a study of CD8+ T cells in alopecia areata. Sequenced by immunoSEQ multiplex PCR; TCRdb stores in-frame clones only, minus some. The data show more than 9,000 clones, approximately 61% seen once. The specimen was skin. The receptor source for this set is a human donor with alopecia areata. Both conserved end residues are part of each CDR3. The order of the fields is V gene, J gene, D gene, clone size, CDR3 DNA, CDR3 protein. The D gene is left open where the match is weak. Size is stated for part of the rows, as once, few or many counts, or as a class when the clone is expanded.

V: TRBV29-1; J: TRBJ2-2; D: TRBD1; size: .; DNA: TGCAGCGCCGAAAGACAGGGATCCCCCGGGGAGCTGTTTTTT; CDR3: CSAERQGSPGELFF
V: TRBV4-1; J: TRBJ2-1; D: .; size: .; DNA: TGCGCCAGCAGCCCCTTGTCCCGGAGAAACCGCACCGAGCAGTTCTTC; CDR3: CASSPLSRRNRTEQFF
V: TRBV4-2; J: TRBJ1-2; D: .; size: .; DNA: TGTGCCAGCAGCCAAGAACGGTTTCTTTTGGGCAACTATGGCTACACCTTC; CDR3: CASSQERFLLGNYGYTF
V: TRBV4-1; J: TRBJ2-5; D: .; size: .; DNA: TGCGCCAGCAGCCAAGATCCCCCCCCGGCGGCCACGTCAAGCGGCCAGTACTTC; CDR3: CASSQDPPPAATSSGQYF
V: TRBV30; J: TRBJ2-3; D: TRBD2; size: .; DNA: TGTGCCTGGGGATCCGGGACTAGCGGGAAGGAGGATACGCAGTATTTT; CDR3: CAWGSGTSGKEDTQYF
V: TRBV15; J: TRBJ2-7; D: .; size: .; DNA: TGTGCCACCAGCAGAGGTACGGACGGGGCGCACGAGCAGTACTTC; CDR3: CATSRGTDGAHEQYF
V: TRBV6-6; J: TRBJ2-7; D: .; size: .; DNA: TGTGCCAGCAGTCCTGACGGGGCCTACGAGCAGTACTTC; CDR3: CASSPDGAYEQYF
V: TRBV30; J: TRBJ1-5; D: .; size: .; DNA: TGTGCCTGGAAGGGGGGGCAGCCGAATCAGCCCCAGCATTTT; CDR3: CAWKGGQPNQPQHF
V: TRBV4-1; J: TRBJ2-1; D: .; size: .; DNA: TGCGCCAGCAGCCCACACCGTGGAGAGGGCCTTTGGGATGAGCAGTTCTTC; CDR3: CASSPHRGEGLWDEQFF
V: TRBV9; J: TRBJ2-3; D: TRBD1; size: .; DNA: TGTGCCAGCAGCGGGAGATTGGGACAGGGGGCGGATACGCAGTATTTT; CDR3: CASSGRLGQGADTQYF
V: TRBV28; J: TRBJ1-5; D: .; size: few; DNA: TGTGCCAGCAGTGAACAGCACGGGTGGAATCAGCCCCAGCATTTT; CDR3: CASSEQHGWNQPQHF
V: TRBV28; J: TRBJ2-6; D: .; size: few; DNA: TGTGCCAGCAGTTTAACCGGGCACTCTGGGGCCAACGTCCTGACTTTC; CDR3: CASSLTGHSGANVLTF
V: TRBV7-6; J: TRBJ2-3; D: TRBD2; size: .; DNA: TGTGCCAGCAGGCGGACTAGCGGAGGAAGCACAGATACGCAGTATTTT; CDR3: CASRRTSGGSTDTQYF
V: TRBV11-1; J: TRBJ2-3; D: .; size: .; DNA: TGTGCCAGCAGCTTAGCCCCGGGATTCACAGATACGCAGTATTTT; CDR3: CASSLAPGFTDTQYF
V: TRBV28; J: TRBJ2-3; D: .; size: .; DNA: TGTGCCAGCAGTTTGTCCGGGGCGGGTACGCAGTATTTT; CDR3: CASSLSGAGTQYF
V: TRBV5-1; J: TRBJ2-5; D: TRBD1; size: .; DNA: TGCGCCAGCAGCCCGCGGGACAGGGGGGAAGAGACCCAGTACTTC; CDR3: CASSPRDRGEETQYF
V: TRBV6-6; J: TRBJ2-5; D: TRBD2; size: few; DNA: TGTGCCAGCAAACTAGCGGGGGTAGGAGAGACCCAGTACTTC; CDR3: CASKLAGVGETQYF
V: TRBV7-9; J: TRBJ2-7; D: TRBD1; size: .; DNA: TGTGCCAGCAGCTCTCGACAGGGGCGGGACGAGCAGTACTTC; CDR3: CASSSRQGRDEQYF
V: TRBV27; J: TRBJ2-1; D: TRBD2; size: .; DNA: TGTGCCAGCAGTTTTAGCGGGGCGGACAATGAGCAGTTCTTC; CDR3: CASSFSGADNEQFF
V: TRBV5-4; J: TRBJ2-5; D: .; size: .; DNA: TGTGCCAGCAGCTGGAGGGGACAGCAGGAGACCCAGTACTTC; CDR3: CASSWRGQQETQYF
V: TRBV28; J: TRBJ2-7; D: .; size: .; DNA: TGTGCCAGCAGTTTTTTCCTCGGGTCGCCGTCCTACGAGCAGTACTTC; CDR3: CASSFFLGSPSYEQYF
V: TRBV18; J: TRBJ2-7; D: .; size: .; DNA: TGTGCCAGCTCACCACCGTCTTCGGGGGCAATTTTCTCCTACGAGCAGTACTTC; CDR3: CASSPPSSGAIFSYEQYF
V: TRBV7-3; J: TRBJ2-2; D: .; size: .; DNA: TGTGCCAGCAGCTTCTCTGGGACCGGGGAGCTGTTTTTT; CDR3: CASSFSGTGELFF
V: TRBV4-1; J: TRBJ1-5; D: .; size: .; DNA: TGCGCCAGCAGCCAAGGTCTCCGGGACACACGTCAGCCCCAGCATTTT; CDR3: CASSQGLRDTRQPQHF
V: TRBV5-1; J: TRBJ2-5; D: .; size: few; DNA: TGCGCCAGCAGCGCCAAAATGGAGACCCAGTACTTC; CDR3: CASSAKMETQYF
V: TRBV19; J: TRBJ2-5; D: .; size: .; DNA: TGTGCCAGTAGCAAGGAGCCACAGAGCCAAGAGACCCAGTACTTC; CDR3: CASSKEPQSQETQYF
V: TRBV6-1; J: TRBJ2-3; D: TRBD2; size: .; DNA: TGTGCCAGCAGCTTGGGACTAGCGGGAGATACGCAGTATTTT; CDR3: CASSLGLAGDTQYF
V: TRBV18; J: TRBJ2-2; D: .; size: .; DNA: TGTGCCAGCTCACCACGAAATTCCGGGGAGCTGTTTTTT; CDR3: CASSPRNSGELFF
V: TRBV4-1; J: TRBJ2-3; D: TRBD2; size: few; DNA: TGCGCCAGCAGCCAGCTAGCGGGAGGTGAAACAGATACGCAGTATTTT; CDR3: CASSQLAGGETDTQYF
V: TRBV7-2; J: TRBJ1-6; D: .; size: .; DNA: TGTGCCAGCAGTGTGAGCTCCTATAATTCACCCCTCCACTTT; CDR3: CASSVSSYNSPLHF
V: TRBV7-3; J: TRBJ2-2; D: .; size: few; DNA: TGTGCCAGCAGCTTAGGCGCCGGGGAGCTGTTTTTT; CDR3: CASSLGAGELFF
V: TRBV30; J: TRBJ1-4; D: TRBD1; size: .; DNA: TGTGCCTGGGGCTTTCTGGACAGGGACGTGTTTTTT; CDR3: CAWGFLDRDVFF
V: TRBV7-9; J: TRBJ2-1; D: .; size: .; DNA: TGTGCCAGCGGGAAGGCGGGCCCACCCCCCTACAATGAGCAGTTCTTC; CDR3: CASGKAGPPPYNEQFF
V: TRBV4-3; J: TRBJ1-1; D: .; size: .; DNA: TGCGCCAGCAGCCAAGGAAGGGCCGGCGCGGCTTTCTTT; CDR3: CASSQGRAGAAFF
V: TRBV7-3; J: TRBJ2-2; D: .; size: .; DNA: TGTGCCAGCAGCTTAGCCGGCCCGAACACCGGGGAGCTGTTTTTT; CDR3: CASSLAGPNTGELFF
V: TRBV6-1; J: TRBJ2-7; D: TRBD1; size: .; DNA: TGTGCCAGCAGTGTCGGACAGGACTCCTACGAGCAGTACTTC; CDR3: CASSVGQDSYEQYF
V: TRBV9; J: TRBJ2-5; D: .; size: .; DNA: TGTGCCAGCAGCTCGCGACGGTACGAGACCCAGTACTTC; CDR3: CASSSRRYETQYF
V: TRBV29-1; J: TRBJ1-1; D: .; size: .; DNA: TGCAGCGTTGGCAAAGTCGGGGGTTGGACTGAAGCTTTCTTT; CDR3: CSVGKVGGWTEAFF
V: TRBV18; J: TRBJ2-1; D: .; size: few; DNA: TGTGCCAGCTCACCACCCATGTCAGGGGCCTACAATGAGCAGTTCTTC; CDR3: CASSPPMSGAYNEQFF
V: TRBV2; J: TRBJ2-1; D: .; size: few; DNA: TGTGCCGCACAGGGTTGGAAGATAAATGAGCAGTTCTTC; CDR3: CAAQGWKINEQFF
V: TRBV7-8; J: TRBJ2-7; D: .; size: .; DNA: TGTGCCAGCAGCGTAGTAGGGATCGTGGGCGAGCAGTACTTC; CDR3: CASSVVGIVGEQYF
V: TRBV27; J: TRBJ2-6; D: .; size: .; DNA: TGTGCCAGCAGTTTCCCCTCTGTCTCAGAGGTCAACGTCCTGACTTTC; CDR3: CASSFPSVSEVNVLTF
V: TRBV7-3; J: TRBJ1-2; D: TRBD1; size: .; DNA: TGTGCCAGCAGCGGAGTCAGGGGGGATAACTATGGCTACACCTTC; CDR3: CASSGVRGDNYGYTF
V: TRBV5-1; J: TRBJ2-1; D: TRBD2; size: few; DNA: TGCGCCAGCAGCTTGCTCGGCGGGAGGGCAGAAAATGAGCAGTTCTTC; CDR3: CASSLLGGRAENEQFF
V: TRBV7-2; J: TRBJ2-5; D: .; size: .; DNA: TGTGCCAGCAGCCAAGGACGGGCACAAGAGACCCAGTACTTC; CDR3: CASSQGRAQETQYF
V: TRBV6-4; J: TRBJ2-3; D: .; size: .; DNA: TGTGCCAGCAGTGAATCAACGGGGGGCACAGATACGCAGTATTTT; CDR3: CASSESTGGTDTQYF
V: TRBV7-2; J: TRBJ2-5; D: .; size: .; DNA: TGTGCCAGCAGCCGTTCCCAGGGTTCGGAGACCCAGTACTTC; CDR3: CASSRSQGSETQYF
V: TRBV5-1; J: TRBJ2-2; D: .; size: .; DNA: TGCGCCAGCGGGGTAGGACGGGAATACACCGGGGAGCTGTTTTTT; CDR3: CASGVGREYTGELFF
V: TRBV7-9; J: TRBJ1-2; D: .; size: few; DNA: TGTGCCAGCAGCCCATGGGATACTGGGGGCTACACCTTC; CDR3: CASSPWDTGGYTF
V: TRBV2; J: TRBJ2-3; D: .; size: .; DNA: TGTGCCAGCAGTGGTGGGTATACGCAGTATTTT; CDR3: CASSGGYTQYF
V: TRBV7-7; J: TRBJ2-5; D: .; size: .; DNA: TGTGCTAGCAGCCCTAGGGTCGGATCGCAAGAGACCCAGTACTTC; CDR3: CASSPRVGSQETQYF
V: TRBV20-1; J: TRBJ2-1; D: .; size: few; DNA: TGCAGTGCCTCCAGGGGATACGAGCAGTTCTTC; CDR3: CSASRGYEQFF
V: TRBV5-1; J: TRBJ1-1; D: .; size: few; DNA: TGCGCCAGCAGCTTGGATTGGTCAGGGCCCACTGAAGCTTTCTTT; CDR3: CASSLDWSGPTEAFF